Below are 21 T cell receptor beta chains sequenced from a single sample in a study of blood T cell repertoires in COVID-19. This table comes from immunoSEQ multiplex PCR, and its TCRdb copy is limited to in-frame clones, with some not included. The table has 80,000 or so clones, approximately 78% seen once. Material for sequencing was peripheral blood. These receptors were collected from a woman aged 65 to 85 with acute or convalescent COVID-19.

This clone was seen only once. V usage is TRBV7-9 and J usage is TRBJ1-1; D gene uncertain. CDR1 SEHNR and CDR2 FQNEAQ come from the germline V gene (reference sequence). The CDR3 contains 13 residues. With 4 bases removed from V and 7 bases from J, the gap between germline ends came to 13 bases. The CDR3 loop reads CASSSRRHNEAFF. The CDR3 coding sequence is TGTGCCAGCAGCTCCCGGAGGCACAATGAAGCTTTCTTT.

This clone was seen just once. The CDR3 region is CASLPDRVTDTQYF. In DNA form, the CDR3 reads TGTGCCAGCCTACCGGACAGGGTGACAGATACGCAGTATTTT. This chain uses TRBV2 with TRBJ2-3, with 8 bases lining up with TRBD1. The CDR3 loop spans 14 amino acids. The V segment lost 8 bases and the J segment 3 bases; nucleotides outside the gene matches: 7. Germline CDR1 and CDR2: SNHLY and FYNNEI.

This CDR3 reads CATSRGDRNNQPQHF. The CDR3 region has the DNA TGTGCCACCAGCAGAGGAGACAGGAACAATCAGCCCCAGCATTTT. V gene TRBV15 combines with J gene TRBJ1-5; maybe TRBD1 (6 bases). The CDR3 is 15 residues long. Germline CDR1 LNHNV, CDR2 YYDKDF (reference sequence). The germline V and J ends were trimmed by 1 base and 3 bases, with 10 bases remaining between them.

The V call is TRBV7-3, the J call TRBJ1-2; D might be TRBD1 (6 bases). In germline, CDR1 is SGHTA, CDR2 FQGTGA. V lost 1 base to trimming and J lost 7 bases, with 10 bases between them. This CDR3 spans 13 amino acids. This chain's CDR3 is CASSLNGGAGYTF. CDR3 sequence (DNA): TGTGCCAGCAGCTTAAATGGGGGGGCTGGCTACACCTTC.

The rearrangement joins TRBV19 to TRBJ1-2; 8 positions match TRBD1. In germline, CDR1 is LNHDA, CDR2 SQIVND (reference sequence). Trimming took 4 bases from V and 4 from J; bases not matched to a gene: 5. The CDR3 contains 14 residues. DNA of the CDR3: TGTGCCAGTAGTACCCCGACAGGGGCCTATGGCTACACCTTC. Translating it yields CASSTPTGAYGYTF.

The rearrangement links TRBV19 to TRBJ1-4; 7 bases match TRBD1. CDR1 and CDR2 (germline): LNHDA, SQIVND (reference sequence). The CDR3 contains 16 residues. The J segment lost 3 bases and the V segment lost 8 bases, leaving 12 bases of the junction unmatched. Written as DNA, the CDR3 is TGTGCCAGTGCCTACCAGGCGGGACAGTCTAATGAAAAACTGTTTTTT. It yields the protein CASAYQAGQSNEKLFF.

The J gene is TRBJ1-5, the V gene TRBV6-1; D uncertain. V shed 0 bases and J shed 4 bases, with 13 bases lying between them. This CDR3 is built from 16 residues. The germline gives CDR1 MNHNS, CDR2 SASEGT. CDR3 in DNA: TGTGCCAGCAGTGAAGCGGTAGCCCAGCGAAATCAGCCCCAGCATTTT. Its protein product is CASSEAVAQRNQPQHF.

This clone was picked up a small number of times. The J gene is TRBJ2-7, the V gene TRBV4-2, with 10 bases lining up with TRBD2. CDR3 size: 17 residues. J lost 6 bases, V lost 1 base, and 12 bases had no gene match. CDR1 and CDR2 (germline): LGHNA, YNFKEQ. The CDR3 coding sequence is TGTGCCAGCAGCCAAGGTTCCGGAGCGGGAGGGCCGACCGAGCAGTACTTC. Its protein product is CASSQGSGAGGPTEQYF.

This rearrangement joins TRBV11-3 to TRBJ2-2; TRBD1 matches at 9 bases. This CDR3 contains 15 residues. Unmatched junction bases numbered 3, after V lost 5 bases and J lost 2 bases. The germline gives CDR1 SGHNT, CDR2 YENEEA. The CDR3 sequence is CASSLGQGNTGELFF. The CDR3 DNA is TGTGCCAGCAGCCTGGGACAGGGCAACACCGGGGAGCTGTTTTTT.

CDR3 sequence reads: CASREAGGYTGELFF. The CDR3 nucleotides are TGTGCCAGCAGGGAGGCGGGAGGGTACACCGGGGAGCTGTTTTTT. The chain has TRBV4-2 and TRBJ2-2; 9 bases agree with TRBD2. V gave up 6 bases and J gave up 3 bases; unmatched junction bases: 5. This CDR3 contains 15 residues. CDR1 and CDR2 from the germline V gene are LGHNA and YNFKEQ.

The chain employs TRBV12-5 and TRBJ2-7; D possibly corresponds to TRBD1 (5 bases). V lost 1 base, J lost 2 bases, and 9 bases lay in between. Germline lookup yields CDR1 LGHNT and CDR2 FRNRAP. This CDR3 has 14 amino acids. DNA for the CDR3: TGTGCTAGTGGTTTGGACAGGATACCCTACGAGCAGTACTTC. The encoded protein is CASGLDRIPYEQYF.

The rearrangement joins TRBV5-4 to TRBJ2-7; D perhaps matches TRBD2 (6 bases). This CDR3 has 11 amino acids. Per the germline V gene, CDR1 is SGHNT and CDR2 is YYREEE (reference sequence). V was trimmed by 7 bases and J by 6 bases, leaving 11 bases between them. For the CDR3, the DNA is TGTGCCAGCGGATCGACTAGCGAGCAGTACTTC. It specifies CASGSTSEQYF. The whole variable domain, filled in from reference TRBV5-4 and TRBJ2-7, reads ETGVTQSPTHLIKTRGQQVTLRCSSQSGHNTVSWYQQALGQGPQFIFQYYREEENGRGNFPPRFSGLQFPNYSSELNVNALELDDSALYLCASGSTSEQYFGPGTRLTVT.

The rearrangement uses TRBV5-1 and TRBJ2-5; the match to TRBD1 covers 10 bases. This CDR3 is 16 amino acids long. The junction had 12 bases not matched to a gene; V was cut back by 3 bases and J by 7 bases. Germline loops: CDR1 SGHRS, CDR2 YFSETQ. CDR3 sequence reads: CASSWGDRGASGTQYF. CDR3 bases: TGCGCCAGCAGCTGGGGGGACAGGGGCGCCTCTGGGACCCAGTACTTC. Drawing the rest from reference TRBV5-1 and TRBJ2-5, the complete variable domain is KAGVTQTPRYLIKTRGQQVTLSCSPISGHRSVSWYQQTPGQGLQFLFEYFSETQRNKGNFPGRFSGRQFSNSRSEMNVSTLELGDSALYLCASSWGDRGASGTQYFGPGTRLLVL.

In DNA form, the CDR3 reads TGCGCCAGCAGCGGAACCGGGACAGGGGCCTACAATGAGCAGTTCTTC. Translation: CASSGTGTGAYNEQFF. The chain has TRBV5-1 and TRBJ2-1, with 10 nucleotides matching TRBD1. This CDR3 is built from 16 residues. Germline-derived CDR1 and CDR2 are SGHRS and YFSETQ. The J segment lost 2 bases and the V segment lost 4 bases, leaving 6 bases of the junction unmatched.

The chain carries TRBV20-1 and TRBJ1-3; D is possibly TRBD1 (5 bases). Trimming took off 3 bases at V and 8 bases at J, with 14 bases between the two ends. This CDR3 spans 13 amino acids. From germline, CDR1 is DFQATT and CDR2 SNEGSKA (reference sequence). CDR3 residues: CSASARRGDTIYF. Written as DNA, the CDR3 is TGCAGTGCTAGTGCCAGGCGGGGGGACACCATATATTTT.

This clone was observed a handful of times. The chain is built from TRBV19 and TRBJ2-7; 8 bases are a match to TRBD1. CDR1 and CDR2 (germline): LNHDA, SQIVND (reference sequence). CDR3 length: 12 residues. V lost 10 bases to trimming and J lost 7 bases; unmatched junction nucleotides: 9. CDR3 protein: CATQGAGDEQYF. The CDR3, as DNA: TGTGCCACCCAGGGGGCAGGGGATGAGCAGTACTTC.

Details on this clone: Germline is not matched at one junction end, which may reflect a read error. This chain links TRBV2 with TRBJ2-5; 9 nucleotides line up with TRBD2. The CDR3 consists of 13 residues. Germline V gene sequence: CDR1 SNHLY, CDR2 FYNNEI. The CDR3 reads CASSVAGVPPWHF. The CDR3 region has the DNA TGTGCCAGCAGTGTAGCGGGAGTCCCCCCTTGGCACTTC.

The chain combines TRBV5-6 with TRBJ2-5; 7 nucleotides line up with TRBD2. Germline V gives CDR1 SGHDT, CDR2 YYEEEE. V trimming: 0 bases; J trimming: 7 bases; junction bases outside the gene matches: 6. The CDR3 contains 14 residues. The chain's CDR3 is CASSLAGEGGTQYF. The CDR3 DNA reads TGTGCCAGCAGCTTGGCCGGGGAGGGAGGGACCCAGTACTTC.

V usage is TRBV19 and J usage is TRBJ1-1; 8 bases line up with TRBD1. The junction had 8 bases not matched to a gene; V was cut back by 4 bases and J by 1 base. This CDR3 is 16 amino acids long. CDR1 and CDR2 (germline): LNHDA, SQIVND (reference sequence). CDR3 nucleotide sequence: TGTGCCAGTAGTAGAAGAGTCACAGGGGGGAACACTGAAGCTTTCTTT. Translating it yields CASSRRVTGGNTEAFF.

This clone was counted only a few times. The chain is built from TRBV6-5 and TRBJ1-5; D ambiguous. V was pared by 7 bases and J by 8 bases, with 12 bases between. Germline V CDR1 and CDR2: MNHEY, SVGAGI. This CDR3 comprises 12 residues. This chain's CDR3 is CASTDPLKPQHF. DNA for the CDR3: TGTGCCAGCACAGATCCGTTGAAGCCCCAGCATTTT.

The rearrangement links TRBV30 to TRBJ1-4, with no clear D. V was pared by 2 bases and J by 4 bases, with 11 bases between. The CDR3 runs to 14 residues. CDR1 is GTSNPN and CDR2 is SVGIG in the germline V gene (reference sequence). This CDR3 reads CAWSFGTNNEKLFF. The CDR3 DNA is TGTGCCTGGAGTTTCGGAACTAATAATGAAAAACTGTTTTTT.